One and the same sample provided the 4 T cell receptor beta chains below, sequenced in a study of CD8 T cells in Susac syndrome. RNA was extracted with the RNeasy kit, and a quantity of about 0.45 to 1 ug was reverse transcribed using random hexamers. TCRdb reprocessed the immunoSEQ multiplex PCR reads via MiXCR and lists one record per CDR3 protein. The table includes just over 300,000 distinct CDR3 sequences, about 91% detected once. The material sequenced was CD4+ T cells from PBMCs. Every receptor here comes from a human donor with multiple sclerosis.

The V and J genes are TRBV6-5 and TRBJ2-1, with D unresolved. Between the trimmed V and J ends, which lost 6 bases and 9 bases, there was a span of 18 bases. The CDR3 covers 14 residues. The germline gives CDR1 MNHEY, CDR2 SVGAGI. The DNA for the CDR3 is TGTGCCAGCAGCCTACACTCCGACTTGGCTGAGCAGTTCTTC. Encoded protein: CASSLHSDLAEQFF.

The chain joins TRBV3-1 to TRBJ2-7; 8 bases line up with TRBD2. Germline CDR1 reads LGHDT; CDR2 reads YNNKEL (reference sequence). CDR3 length: 15 amino acids. The ends lost 1 base at V and 3 bases at J; junction bases unmatched: 5. CDR3 DNA: TGTGCCAGCAGCCAAGTAGCGGGGCTCTACTACGAGCAGTACTTC. This gives the protein CASSQVAGLYYEQYF.

CDR3 in DNA: TGTGCCATCAGTGAGTCGGAGGTTCCGACAAACATTCAGTACTTC. Its translation is CAISESEVPTNIQYF. The chain employs TRBV10-3 and TRBJ2-4; the D gene is possibly TRBD2 (5 bases). The CDR3 covers 15 residues. The germline V gene encodes CDR1 ENHRY and CDR2 SYGVKD. V lost 0 bases and J 6 bases, leaving 12 bases between the germline ends.

J is TRBJ1-1 and V is TRBV20-1; 11 bases fit TRBD1. CDR3 size: 14 residues. The V gene end was trimmed by 5 bases and the J gene end by 4 bases; junction bases not matched to a gene: 6. The germline CDR1 and CDR2 sequences are DFQATT and SNEGSKA (reference sequence). The CDR3 sequence is CSAYRGTGGTEAFF. CDR3 bases: TGCAGTGCTTATCGAGGGACAGGGGGCACTGAAGCTTTCTTT.